This TCR beta chain comes out of a study of cytomegalovirus exposure and HLA in healthy donors. Notes on the study in general: Among TCR beta chains, those listed as cytomegalovirus-associated numbered 164. A later analysis linked a missense variant in DCLRE1C to the trimming of TCR beta V and J genes.

Whereas donors were nominally healthy upon sampling, unrecorded immune exposures were probable. This CDR3 region has 15 residues. Germline V gene sequence: CDR1 MGHRA, CDR2 YSYEKL. Trimming took off 4 bases at V and 1 base at J, with 13 bases between the two ends. A remark on this clone: What it binds is not known.

PCR primers comprised 60 Vbeta and 13 Jbeta primers. Measured with immunoSEQ multiplex PCR; TCRdb has only the in-frame clones, and not every one. The sample yields 250,000 to 350,000 clones, around 86% seen once. The chain joins TRBV4-1 to TRBJ1-1, with D possibly matching TRBD1 (6 bases). The source is a man aged 35 to 55 in good health and CMV-seropositive. The specimen sequenced was PBMCs. CDR3: CASSPRAGANTEAFF. The CDR3, as DNA: TGCGCCAGCAGCCCCAGGGCAGGGGCGAACACTGAAGCTTTCTTT.